These T cell receptor beta chains were read from a single sample in a study of early T cells in non-severe SARS-CoV-2 infection. TCRdb re-analysed the 5' RACE reads in MiXCR, keeping a single row per CDR3 protein. Of about 73,000 distinct CDR3 sequences in the sample, roughly 13% were seen once. Sequenced: whole blood. The source is an adult who was a healthcare worker with PCR-confirmed SARS-CoV-2 infection or an uninfected control (not recorded which). The CDR3 runs from the conserved cysteine through the conserved F or W. Fields, in order: J gene, D gene, clone size, V gene, CDR3 protein, CDR3 DNA. A D gene is named only where the DNA matches it firmly. Where a row states a size, it is once, few, many or the class of an expanded clone; other rows omit it.

J: TRBJ1-1; D: TRBD1; size: many; V: TRBV5-1; CDR3: CASSLGRRDRVNTEAFF; DNA: TGCGCCAGCAGCTTGGGGCGCCGGGACAGGGTTAACACTGAAGCTTTCTTT
J: TRBJ2-1; D: NA; size: NA; V: TRBV15; CDR3: CATSRDRRGSNEQFF; DNA: TGTGCCACCAGCAGAGATAGGAGGGGGAGCAATGAGCAGTTCTTC
J: TRBJ1-1; D: NA; size: few; V: TRBV11-2; CDR3: CASSIAVGRSTEAFF; DNA: TGTGCCAGCAGCATAGCGGTGGGGCGAAGCACTGAAGCTTTCTTT
J: TRBJ2-1; D: TRBD1; size: few; V: TRBV7-7; CDR3: CASSPDRVSYNEQFF; DNA: TGTGCCAGCAGCCCTGACAGGGTCTCCTACAATGAGCAGTTCTTC
J: TRBJ2-3; D: TRBD2; size: many; V: TRBV10-3; CDR3: CAISLSGGYTDTQYF; DNA: TGTGCCATCAGTCTTAGCGGGGGATACACAGATACGCAGTATTTT
J: TRBJ2-7; D: NA; size: NA; V: TRBV28; CDR3: CASSSGSGEQYF; DNA: TGTGCCAGCAGTTCAGGGTCGGGCGAGCAGTACTTC
J: TRBJ1-2; D: TRBD1; size: few; V: TRBV29-1; CDR3: CSVEGDRGHYGYTF; DNA: TGCAGCGTTGAAGGGGACAGGGGGCACTATGGCTACACCTTC
J: TRBJ2-2; D: NA; size: many; V: TRBV2; CDR3: CASSDPGRGENTGELFF; DNA: TGTGCCAGCAGTGACCCCGGCCGTGGAGAAAACACCGGGGAGCTGTTTTTT
J: TRBJ2-7; D: TRBD1; size: few; V: TRBV7-9; CDR3: CASSHPVGQGIPSAEQYF; DNA: TGTGCCAGCAGCCACCCGGTGGGACAGGGAATCCCATCTGCCGAGCAGTACTTC
J: TRBJ1-6; D: NA; size: few; V: TRBV7-3; CDR3: CASSLTGAGSPLHF; DNA: TGTGCCAGCAGCTTAACGGGGGCTGGTTCACCCCTCCACTTT
J: TRBJ2-7; D: NA; size: few; V: TRBV29-1; CDR3: CSAQEPVSEQYF; DNA: TGCAGCGCTCAAGAACCCGTAAGCGAGCAGTACTTC
J: TRBJ2-2; D: TRBD1; size: NA; V: TRBV7-6; CDR3: CASSQSPTGLNTGELFF; DNA: TGTGCCAGCAGCCAGTCCCCGACAGGGTTGAACACCGGGGAGCTGTTTTTT
J: TRBJ1-1; D: TRBD1; size: NA; V: TRBV28; CDR3: CASRKPRGANTEAFF; DNA: TGTGCCAGCAGAAAGCCCAGGGGGGCGAACACTGAAGCTTTCTTT
J: TRBJ2-5; D: NA; size: few; V: TRBV12-3/TRBV12-4; CDR3: CASSFRWGETQYF; DNA: TGTGCCAGCAGTTTTAGGTGGGGGGAGACCCAGTACTTC
J: TRBJ2-4; D: TRBD2; size: few; V: TRBV9; CDR3: CASSGRNLAGGRDIQYF; DNA: TGTGCCAGCAGCGGACGGAATCTAGCGGGGGGCCGGGACATTCAGTACTTC
J: TRBJ2-4; D: NA; size: few; V: TRBV5-6; CDR3: CASSEGIKNIQYF; DNA: TGTGCCAGCAGTGAAGGGATCAAAAACATTCAGTACTTC
J: TRBJ2-1; D: TRBD2; size: few; V: TRBV5-1; CDR3: CASSPILAGGLNEQFF; DNA: TGCGCCAGCAGCCCAATACTAGCGGGGGGGCTGAATGAGCAGTTCTTC
J: TRBJ1-2; D: TRBD1; size: many; V: TRBV19; CDR3: CASADRGRGGYTF; DNA: TGTGCCAGCGCGGACAGGGGGCGCGGTGGCTACACCTTC
J: TRBJ1-2; D: NA; size: many; V: TRBV28; CDR3: CASSFGTHYGYTF; DNA: TGTGCCAGCAGTTTTGGGACCCACTATGGCTACACCTTC
J: TRBJ1-2; D: NA; size: NA; V: TRBV5-6; CDR3: CASTSPRSERGYGYTF; DNA: TGTGCCAGCACCTCCCCCCGGTCCGAGCGTGGCTATGGCTACACCTTC
J: TRBJ2-3; D: NA; size: many; V: TRBV28; CDR3: CASRQSSLGITDTQYF; DNA: TGTGCCAGCAGGCAATCCAGCCTGGGTATAACAGATACGCAGTATTTT
J: TRBJ1-1; D: NA; size: NA; V: TRBV28; CDR3: CASAVDTEAFF; DNA: TGTGCCAGCGCGGTGGACACTGAAGCTTTCTTT
J: TRBJ1-3; D: TRBD1; size: NA; V: TRBV7-2; CDR3: CASSLRGTGVWGSGNTIYF; DNA: TGTGCCAGCAGCTTGAGAGGGACAGGGGTGTGGGGCTCTGGAAACACCATATATTTT
J: TRBJ2-7; D: NA; size: NA; V: TRBV7-9; CDR3: CASSLDAYEQYF; DNA: TGTGCCAGCAGCTTAGACGCCTACGAGCAGTACTTC
J: TRBJ2-5; D: NA; size: NA; V: TRBV5-1; CDR3: CASMSTGSQETQYF; DNA: TGCGCCAGCATGTCCACGGGGAGCCAAGAGACCCAGTACTTC
J: TRBJ2-1; D: NA; size: few; V: TRBV6-2/TRBV6-3; CDR3: CASTSADNEQFF; DNA: TGTGCCAGCACTTCGGCGGATAATGAGCAGTTCTTC
J: TRBJ1-2; D: TRBD1; size: few; V: TRBV6-1; CDR3: CASRTGTGNWGYTF; DNA: TGTGCCAGCAGGACCGGGACAGGGAATTGGGGCTACACCTTC
J: TRBJ2-3; D: NA; size: NA; V: TRBV4-3; CDR3: CASSQGIIGDTQYF; DNA: TGCGCCAGCAGCCAAGGAATCATCGGAGATACGCAGTATTTT
J: TRBJ1-4; D: NA; size: NA; V: TRBV12-3/TRBV12-4; CDR3: CATINIGGEKLFF; DNA: TGTGCCACCATTAACATTGGAGGCGAAAAACTGTTTTTT
J: TRBJ1-1; D: NA; size: few; V: TRBV6-6; CDR3: CASTFGSMVAEAFF; DNA: TGTGCCAGCACCTTCGGTAGTATGGTCGCTGAAGCTTTCTTT
J: TRBJ1-1; D: TRBD1; size: few; V: TRBV6-1; CDR3: CASGQGGMNTEAFF; DNA: TGTGCCAGCGGACAGGGGGGGATGAACACTGAAGCTTTCTTT
J: TRBJ2-2; D: TRBD2; size: few; V: TRBV7-3; CDR3: CASSPGGGRRVDTGELFF; DNA: TGTGCCAGCAGCCCCGGCGGGGGGCGGAGAGTGGACACCGGGGAGCTGTTTTTT
J: TRBJ1-1; D: TRBD1; size: NA; V: TRBV7-9; CDR3: CASSLGQGNMNTEAFF; DNA: TGTGCCAGCAGCTTGGGACAGGGAAACATGAACACTGAAGCTTTCTTT
J: TRBJ2-1; D: NA; size: NA; V: TRBV12-3/TRBV12-4; CDR3: CASRRTVNEQFF; DNA: TGTGCCAGCAGACGGACAGTAAATGAGCAGTTCTTC
J: TRBJ2-4; D: NA; size: many; V: TRBV10-2; CDR3: CASSSDGGIQYF; DNA: TGCGCCAGCAGCTCGGACGGAGGCATTCAGTACTTC
J: TRBJ1-2; D: NA; size: many; V: TRBV12-3/TRBV12-4; CDR3: CASSLAPGARGYTF; DNA: TGTGCCAGCAGTTTAGCGCCCGGGGCGCGAGGCTACACCTTC
J: TRBJ2-1; D: NA; size: few; V: TRBV29-1; CDR3: CSVELGASQFF; DNA: TGCAGCGTTGAATTGGGGGCAAGTCAGTTCTTC
J: TRBJ2-7; D: TRBD2; size: NA; V: TRBV3-1; CDR3: CASSHTSGSYEQYF; DNA: TGTGCCAGCAGCCATACTAGCGGCTCCTACGAGCAGTACTTC
J: TRBJ2-3; D: NA; size: NA; V: TRBV29-1; CDR3: CSVDGTDTQYF; DNA: TGCAGCGTTGACGGGACAGATACGCAGTATTTT
J: TRBJ1-1; D: NA; size: few; V: TRBV28; CDR3: CASISPGGYTEAFF; DNA: TGTGCCAGCATCTCTCCCGGGGGGTACACTGAAGCTTTCTTT
J: TRBJ1-3; D: NA; size: few; V: TRBV12-3/TRBV12-4; CDR3: CASSPVGGAGNTIYF; DNA: TGTGCCAGCAGTCCCGTGGGGGGCGCTGGAAACACCATATATTTT
J: TRBJ2-3; D: TRBD1; size: NA; V: TRBV5-1; CDR3: CASSLDRGSTDTQYF; DNA: TGCGCCAGCAGCTTGGACAGGGGAAGCACAGATACGCAGTATTTT
J: TRBJ1-1; D: NA; size: few; V: TRBV7-2; CDR3: CASRSFPAEPNTEAFF; DNA: TGTGCCAGCAGATCCTTTCCGGCAGAACCGAACACTGAAGCTTTCTTT
J: TRBJ2-5; D: NA; size: NA; V: TRBV4-2; CDR3: CASSQDAGPGTQYF; DNA: TGTGCCAGCAGCCAAGATGCAGGCCCAGGGACCCAGTACTTC
J: TRBJ2-2; D: NA; size: once; V: TRBV20-1; CDR3: CSARDATVSTGELFF; DNA: TGCAGTGCTAGAGATGCGACAGTGAGCACCGGGGAGCTGTTTTTT
J: TRBJ2-3; D: TRBD2; size: NA; V: TRBV29-1; CDR3: CSVEGEAGANTDTQYF; DNA: TGCAGCGTTGAAGGGGAAGCGGGGGCAAACACAGATACGCAGTATTTT
J: TRBJ2-1; D: TRBD2; size: few; V: TRBV6-5; CDR3: CASSYGGLAYENEQFF; DNA: TGTGCCAGCAGTTACGGGGGACTAGCGTATGAGAATGAGCAGTTCTTC
J: TRBJ2-2; D: NA; size: few; V: TRBV7-3; CDR3: CASSLGPRGELFF; DNA: TGTGCCAGCAGCTTGGGCCCGCGCGGGGAGCTGTTTTTT
J: TRBJ1-5; D: NA; size: few; V: TRBV30; CDR3: CAWSVRAGSQGQPQHF; DNA: TGTGCCTGGAGTGTTAGGGCAGGGAGCCAGGGACAGCCCCAGCATTTT
J: TRBJ1-2; D: TRBD1; size: few; V: TRBV5-6; CDR3: CASSHKQGVTVFGYTF; DNA: TGTGCCAGCAGCCACAAACAGGGGGTTACAGTCTTCGGCTACACCTTC